This TCR beta chain was retrieved from a study of cytomegalovirus exposure and HLA in healthy donors. Study-wide results and caveats: A highly shared variant cluster was judged a likely technical artifact. Researchers catalogued about 150 TCR beta chains as cytomegalovirus-associated. CMV serostatus was the sole immune exposure information available.

In the case of this clone: Its cognate antigen is unknown.

Trimming took off 0 bases at V and 7 bases at J, with 15 bases between the two ends. The CDR3 is 14 residues long. Germline lookup yields CDR1 GTSNPN and CDR2 SVGIG (reference sequence). Primers included in the PCR were 60 Vbeta and 13 Jbeta primers. Here immunoSEQ multiplex PCR was the method, and the copy in TCRdb shows in-frame clones only, minus some. The table has about 93,000 clones, approximately 60% seen once. The origin of this receptor is a boy younger than 18 in good health and CMV-seropositive. The sequencing input was PBMCs. The V gene is TRBV30, the J gene TRBJ1-2; possible D gene TRBD1, 5 bases. CDR3 amino acids: CAWSVSNRRGGYTF. CDR3 in DNA: TGTGCCTGGAGTGTATCAAACAGGAGGGGTGGCTACACCTTC.